Listed here are 17 T cell receptor beta chains from one sample, sequenced in a study of blood T cell repertoires in COVID-19. This table comes from immunoSEQ multiplex PCR, and its TCRdb copy is limited to in-frame clones, with some not included. Among fewer than 300,000 clones listed, roughly 92% were seen once. Sequences were obtained from peripheral blood. These receptor sequences come from a woman in her twenties or thirties with COVID-19, enrolled during active disease.

The rearrangement uses TRBV29-1 and TRBJ2-7; 7 nucleotides match TRBD1. V was pared by 4 bases and J by 6 bases, with 6 bases of the junction left unmatched. Per the germline V gene, CDR1 is SQVTM and CDR2 is ANQGSEA. This CDR3 comprises 12 residues. Here the CDR3 reads CSVGQGIGEQYF. CDR3 coding DNA: TGCAGCGTTGGACAGGGTATTGGCGAGCAGTACTTC.

This chain joins TRBV29-1 and TRBJ2-7; 8 bases are a match to TRBD1. The V gene's germline CDR1 is SQVTM and CDR2 ANQGSEA. The CDR3 runs 16 residues. With 6 bases clipped from V and 5 bases from J, the junction kept 18 bases outside the gene matches. DNA of the CDR3: TGCAGCGTCGCCGGACAGGGAGACTGGCTACGGAACGAGCAGTACTTC. Its translation: CSVAGQGDWLRNEQYF.

The V and J genes are TRBV5-4 and TRBJ1-4; 8 nucleotides agree with TRBD1. The CDR3 totals 14 residues. J lost 7 bases, V lost 1 base, and 3 bases had no gene match. The V gene's germline CDR1 is SGHNT and CDR2 YYREEE (reference sequence). The chain's CDR3 is CASSLQGAGEKLFF. The CDR3 DNA sequence: TGTGCCAGCAGCTTGCAGGGGGCAGGTGAAAAACTGTTTTTT.

This clone showed up just once. The chain recombines TRBV27 with TRBJ1-5; 7 nucleotides match TRBD1. This CDR3 is 15 amino acids long. J lost 2 bases, V lost 3 bases, and 4 bases had no gene match. Germline assignment: CDR1 MNHEY and CDR2 SMNVEV (reference sequence). The CDR3 nucleotides read TGTGCCAGCAGTTTGAAGGGGGCAGGCAATCAGCCCCAGCATTTT. This encodes CASSLKGAGNQPQHF.

The J gene is TRBJ1-4, the V gene TRBV5-5; a weak D match, TRBD1 (6 bases). Germline V gives CDR1 SGHKS, CDR2 YYEKEE (reference sequence). Trimming cost V 4 bases and J 4 bases, with 14 bases left between them. The CDR3 loop spans 15 amino acids. CDR3: CASSLAGQNNEKLFF. CDR3 nucleotides: TGTGCCAGCAGCCTGGCAGGACAGAATAATGAAAAACTGTTTTTT.

The chain carries TRBV7-3 and TRBJ2-1, with TRBD2 matching 11 bases. The CDR3 is made up of 18 amino acids. Germline V gene sequence: CDR1 SGHTA, CDR2 FQGTGA. V gave up 4 bases and J gave up 5 bases; unmatched junction bases: 13. In DNA, the CDR3 is TGTGCCAGCAGCTCAACCATGTTAGCGGGAGGGCCGGACAATGAGCAGTTCTTC. Translation: CASSSTMLAGGPDNEQFF.

The CDR3 spells CASSLGPGTEAFF. The CDR3 DNA reads as TGTGCCAGCAGCTTAGGGCCAGGGACTGAAGCTTTCTTT. The rearrangement links TRBV11-1 to TRBJ1-1, with a tentative D call TRBD1 (5 bases). V was pared by 1 base and J by 5 bases, with 8 bases between. Germline V gives CDR1 SGHAT, CDR2 FQDESV (reference sequence). This CDR3 comprises 13 residues.

The rearrangement links TRBV6-4 to TRBJ1-1; D is undetermined. The CDR3 covers 14 residues. CDR1 is MRHNA, CDR2 SNTAGT, per germline. The V gene lost 2 bases and the J gene lost 6 bases, with 13 bases spanning the gap. CDR3: CASSDGRERAEAFF. DNA for the CDR3: TGTGCCAGCAGTGACGGACGGGAACGGGCTGAAGCTTTCTTT.

CDR3 region: CASSLAGSSSSQETQYF. The CDR3 DNA reads TGTGCCAGCAGCTTAGCCGGGTCGTCGTCGTCCCAAGAGACCCAGTACTTC. V and J are TRBV11-2 and TRBJ2-5; D remains ambiguous. CDR1 and CDR2 (germline): SGHAT, FQNNGV. The CDR3 spans 17 residues. V was clipped by 1 base and J by 1 base, with 16 bases between them.

This chain connects TRBV12-5 to TRBJ2-7; D is ambiguous. This CDR3 has 15 amino acids. Trimming took 5 bases from V and 0 from J, leaving 14 bases between them. Per the germline V gene, CDR1 is LGHNT and CDR2 is FRNRAP. Here the CDR3 reads CASGPNRPSSYEQYF. In nucleotides, the CDR3 is TGTGCTAGTGGTCCTAACCGCCCTAGCTCCTACGAGCAGTACTTC.

V and J are TRBV25-1 and TRBJ2-3; TRBD1 agrees at 8 bases. J gave up 6 bases and V 8 bases, and 10 bases lay outside the gene matches. Germline loops: CDR1 MGHDK, CDR2 SYGVNS. The CDR3 runs to 14 residues. For the CDR3, the DNA is TGTGCCAGCGGTACCGGGACAGGTACGGATACGCAGTATTTT. Translated, it gives CASGTGTGTDTQYF.

This chain connects TRBV7-9 to TRBJ1-3; D not certain. V gave up 2 bases and J gave up 2 bases, with 13 bases separating them. In germline, CDR1 is SEHNR, CDR2 FQNEAQ (reference sequence). The CDR3 totals 16 residues. The CDR3 spells CASSLLTGMAGNTIYF. For the CDR3, the DNA is TGTGCCAGCAGCTTACTCACGGGGATGGCTGGAAACACCATATATTTT.

V gene TRBV20-1 combines with J gene TRBJ1-4; TRBD1 might be the D (5 bases). V lost 3 bases and J 4 bases, leaving 9 bases between the germline ends. This CDR3 is built from 13 residues. Germline CDR1 is DFQATT and CDR2 is SNEGSKA (reference sequence). The CDR3 reads CSASEGLNEKLFF. The CDR3 DNA reads TGCAGTGCTAGTGAGGGGCTTAATGAAAAACTGTTTTTT.

Concerning this clone itself: The sample has other DNA sequences that encode this CDR3 too. J is TRBJ1-2 and V is TRBV5-1; D not certain. The ends were cut back, 0 bases at V and 2 bases at J, with 5 bases in the middle. CDR1 and CDR2 from the germline V gene are SGHRS and YFSETQ. The CDR3 totals 13 residues. The DNA of the CDR3 is TGCGCCAGCAGCTTGGACAGAAACTATGGCTACACCTTC. Translating gives CASSLDRNYGYTF.

The rearrangement uses TRBV28 and TRBJ1-5; perhaps TRBD1 as D (5 bases). CDR3 length: 15 amino acids. Trimming took 4 bases from V and 4 from J, leaving 14 bases between them. Germline V gene data show CDR1 as MDHEN and CDR2 as SYDVKM. CDR3 region: CASSSTIRGNQPQHF. The CDR3 DNA follows: TGTGCCAGCAGTTCCACAATAAGGGGAAATCAGCCCCAGCATTTT.

The rearrangement joins TRBV13 to TRBJ1-4, with 10 bases identical to TRBD1. The V and J ends lost 3 bases and 6 bases, in that order; junction bases with no gene match: 10. CDR1 is PRHDT and CDR2 is FYEKMQ in the germline V gene (reference sequence). This CDR3 spans 17 amino acids. CDR3 DNA sequence: TGTGCCAGCAGCTTTTTCCCCGGGACAGGGGCTGATGAAAAACTGTTTTTT. Translating it yields CASSFFPGTGADEKLFF. Looking up the rest from reference TRBV13 and TRBJ1-4 gives the full variable domain: AAGVIQSPRHLIKEKRETATLKCYPIPRHDTVYWYQQGPGQDPQFLISFYEKMQSDKGSIPDRFSAQQFSDYHSELNMSSLELGDSALYFCASSFFPGTGADEKLFFGSGTQLSVL.

The chain links TRBV2 to TRBJ1-5; D may be TRBD1 (5 bases). The V end was cut by 2 bases, the J end by 3 bases, with 14 bases between. The CDR3 is 16 amino acids. Germline V gene sequence: CDR1 SNHLY, CDR2 FYNNEI. The CDR3 loop is CASSERLGGANQPQHF. DNA for the CDR3: TGTGCCAGCAGTGAACGTCTGGGCGGGGCCAATCAGCCCCAGCATTTT.